This TCR beta chain derives from a study of breast tumors, draining lymph nodes, adjacent tissues (dated by TCRdb to 2015 to 2016). Context from the whole study: Breast cancer patients provided tumor, adjacent nontumor tissue and axillary lymph nodes, and the study compared the TCR beta repertoires across these three sources. In human breast cancer, the study set out to assess how tumor, surrounding tissue and draining lymph node repertoires relate to one another and whether T cells might be exchanged between them. Broad study findings and their caveats: Tumors showed preferential V and J gene usage, and their T-cell repertoire diversity fell below that of lymph nodes yet above that of nontumor tissue. The conclusion that tumor T cells originate in lymph nodes was framed as consistent with a hypothesis rather than directly demonstrated. The data were judged consistent with most tumor T cells deriving from the lymph node and then expanding within tumor tissue. The similarity between tumor and nontumor tissue repertoires was significantly greater in luminal-like breast cancer than in basal-like breast cancer.

Lymph node samples came from the axillary draining lymph nodes of breast cancer patients. Reads for this sample came from an Illumina HiSeq 2000. TCR beta chain libraries were generated through multiplex PCR amplification. The amplified TCR beta chain products were analyzed by high-throughput sequencing. TCRdb reanalyzed the raw reads on its own, using fastp at Q25 for trimming and MiXCR for clone calling, and kept in-frame beta chains. Identical CDR3 protein sequences are pooled into one entry, listed with their most common genes and DNA. This sample has 270,000 or so distinct CDR3 sequences in its table, and over 30% of those were observed once. Together, the top ten hold more than 0.95% of the sample. Details on this clonotype: The target of this receptor is not known. The input lacks base qualities; no much larger clone sits a single base away.

From its cysteine to its phenylalanine, the CDR3 spans 18 amino acids. The DNA shown is the 54-base CDR3, in frame from base 1. CDR1 and CDR2 are drawn from the germline V gene (reference sequence): GTSNPN, SVGIG. Trimming takes 0 bases from V and 0 bases from J, and the germline ends sit 20 bases apart. Here the chain combines TRBV30 and TRBJ1-2; tentative D gene TRBD1, with 5 bases matching. The receptor comes from a female donor with breast cancer. Some clones in this sample may be carry-over from other donors' samples. The sample consisted of axillary lymph node tissue. The nucleotides read TGTGCCTGGAGTGTACTCATGGGCCGGGGGAAATCTAACTATGGCTACACCTTC. Its amino acids are CAWSVLMGRGKSNYGYTF. With the portions outside the CDR3 filled from the reference TRBV30 and TRBJ1-2 genes, the complete variable region becomes SQTIHQWPATLVQPVGSPLSLECTVEGTSNPNLYWYRQAAGRGLQLLFYSVGIGQISSEVPQNLSASRPQDRQFILSSKKLLLSDSGFYLCAWSVLMGRGKSNYGYTFGSGTRLTVV.